The subject of this entry is one T cell receptor beta chain. What it recognizes is unknown. These data are taken from a study of monozygotic twins with inflammatory bowel disease. Overall study findings and caveats: Lower TCRbeta diversity (inverse Simpson) was seen in IBD patients than in healthy co-twins. No difference was seen in repertoire similarity between concordant and discordant twins, possibly from limited power. It was not supported that a single strong signal or clonotype was associated with IBD.

From its re-call of the 5' RACE reads, TCRdb lists each CDR3 protein once, without DNA. The sample table sets out more than 110,000 distinct CDR3 sequences. The CDR3 covers 12 residues. Germline V gives CDR1 MNHEY, CDR2 SMNVEV (reference sequence). Total RNA from whole blood was isolated with no T cell sorting. The chain links TRBV27 to TRBJ2-3; checking the TCRdb D call of TRBD1 is not possible without DNA. The material sequenced was blood. This clonotype was sampled from a human donor with ulcerative colitis or Crohn's disease, or a healthy co-twin of an affected twin (not recorded which). The CDR3: CASSSTGYTQYF.